One and the same sample provided the 4 T cell receptor beta chains below, sequenced in a study of cytomegalovirus exposure and HLA in healthy donors. Amplification used 60 Vbeta primers and 13 Jbeta primers. The data were produced by immunoSEQ multiplex PCR, yet TCRdb's version contains in-frame clones alone and is incomplete. The sample has approximately 180,000 clones. Specimen: PBMCs. These receptor sequences come from a man aged 25 to 45 in good health and CMV-seronegative.

The chain employs TRBV28 and TRBJ1-5; D is possibly TRBD1 (6 bases). CDR3 length equals 15 residues. The germline V and J ends were trimmed by 5 bases and 7 bases, with 18 bases remaining between them. Germline lookup yields CDR1 MDHEN and CDR2 SYDVKM. CDR3 loop: CASSLPQGSGQPQHF. CDR3 in DNA: TGTGCCAGCAGTCTCCCTCAGGGGTCAGGGCAGCCCCAGCATTTT.

The rearrangement links TRBV19 to TRBJ2-5; 8 bases are a match to TRBD1. Germline V gene data show CDR1 as LNHDA and CDR2 as SQIVND (reference sequence). The CDR3 spans 13 residues. Trimming at V came to 6 bases and at J to 2 bases, leaving 2 bases not matched to a gene. The CDR3 sequence is CASRGTGQETQYF. The CDR3 region has the DNA TGTGCCAGTAGGGGGACAGGTCAAGAGACCCAGTACTTC.

J is TRBJ2-2 and V is TRBV28, with 8 positions matching TRBD2. The germline CDR1 and CDR2 sequences are MDHEN and SYDVKM. V was pared by 4 bases and J by 6 bases, with 7 bases of the junction left unmatched. The CDR3 contains 15 residues. The CDR3 is CASSSGTRDAGELFF. The CDR3 DNA sequence: TGTGCCAGCAGTTCTGGGACTAGAGATGCCGGGGAGCTGTTTTTT.

The V call is TRBV2, the J call TRBJ2-3; 15 bases map to TRBD2. The CDR3 spans 18 residues. CDR1 is SNHLY and CDR2 is FYNNEI in the germline V gene. Losses at the gene ends were 5 bases for V and 0 bases for J; bases not matched to a gene: 6. The chain's CDR3 is CASSLGLAGGASTDTQYF. The CDR3 bases are TGTGCCAGCAGTCTGGGACTAGCGGGGGGTGCCAGCACAGATACGCAGTATTTT.